This T cell receptor beta chain was sequenced for a study of blood T cell repertoires in COVID-19. Overall study context: Italy, Spain and the United States were the sources of the convalescent and acute COVID-19 samples. PBMCs, B-cell-depleted T cells, or T cells were the source of the cDNA or gDNA that made up the material.

Under the authors' procedure: Amplification of reference gene primers was used by the study to estimate nucleated cell counts. Clones were read by immunoSEQ multiplex PCR, and TCRdb kept only the in-frame ones, dropping some. V, J and clone size were drawn from that table, and D and trimming were deduced from the DNA. This sample has some 200,000 clones; around 84% occur once, and the top ten carry roughly 15%. A Seattle source enrolled patients during active infection and followed them longitudinally. This receptor was obtained from a woman aged 70 to 79 with COVID-19, enrolled during active disease. The sample was peripheral blood.

The CDR3, as DNA: TGTGCCAGTAGTATACAGGGGACCTATAGCACAGATACGCAGTATTTT. Its protein is CASSIQGTYSTDTQYF. V usage is TRBV19 and J usage is TRBJ2-3, with a possible D match to TRBD1 (6 bases). V lost 2 bases to trimming and J lost 0 bases, with 12 bases between them. This CDR3 region has 16 residues. Germline V gene lookup returns CDR1 LNHDA and CDR2 SQIVND (reference sequence).